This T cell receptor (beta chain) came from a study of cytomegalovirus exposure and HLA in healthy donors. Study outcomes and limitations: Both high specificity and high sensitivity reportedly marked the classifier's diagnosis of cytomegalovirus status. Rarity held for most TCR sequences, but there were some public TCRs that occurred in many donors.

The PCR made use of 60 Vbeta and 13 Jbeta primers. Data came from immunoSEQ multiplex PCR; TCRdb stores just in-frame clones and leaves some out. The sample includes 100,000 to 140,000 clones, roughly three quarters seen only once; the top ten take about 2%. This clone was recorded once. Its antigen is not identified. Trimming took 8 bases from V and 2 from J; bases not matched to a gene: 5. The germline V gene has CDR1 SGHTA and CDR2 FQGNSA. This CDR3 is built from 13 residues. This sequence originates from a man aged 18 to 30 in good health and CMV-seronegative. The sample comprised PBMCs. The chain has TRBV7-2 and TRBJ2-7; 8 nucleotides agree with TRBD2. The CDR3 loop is CASREGGAYEQYF. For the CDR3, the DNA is TGTGCCAGCCGGGAGGGCGGGGCCTACGAGCAGTACTTC.